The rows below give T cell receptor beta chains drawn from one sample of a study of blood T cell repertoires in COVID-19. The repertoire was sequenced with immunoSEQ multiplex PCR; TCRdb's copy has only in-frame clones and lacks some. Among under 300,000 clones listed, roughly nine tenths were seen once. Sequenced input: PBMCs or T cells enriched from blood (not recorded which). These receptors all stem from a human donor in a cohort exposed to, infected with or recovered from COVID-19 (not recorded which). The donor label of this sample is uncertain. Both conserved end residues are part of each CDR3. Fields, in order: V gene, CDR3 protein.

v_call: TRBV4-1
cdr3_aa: CASSQVQAVTYEQYF

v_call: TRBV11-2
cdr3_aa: CASSLNWLREQYF

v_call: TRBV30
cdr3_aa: CAWRTGSAGELFF

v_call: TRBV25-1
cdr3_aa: CASSGGLFLRGAQYF

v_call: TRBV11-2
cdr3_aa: CASSPPQGTEAFF

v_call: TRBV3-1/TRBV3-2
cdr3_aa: CASSQEGSTNEKLFF

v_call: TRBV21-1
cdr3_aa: CASSKVGPQTWQPQHF

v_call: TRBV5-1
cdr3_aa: CASSLAWARGTAEAFF

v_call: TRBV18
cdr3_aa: CASSPREQETQYF

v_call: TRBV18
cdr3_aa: CASSPVEGGETQYF

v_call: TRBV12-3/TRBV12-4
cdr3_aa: CAGRTQPQHF

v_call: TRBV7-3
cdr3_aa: CASSLAGTGELFF

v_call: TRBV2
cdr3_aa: CASSDLGTGEYNSPLHF

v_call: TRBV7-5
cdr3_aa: CARSPRTSGGRSYEQYF

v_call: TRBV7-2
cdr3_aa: CASSLGGQSGNTIYF

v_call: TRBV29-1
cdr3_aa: CSVEDPGTVQLPSFGYTF

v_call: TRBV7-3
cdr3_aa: CASSPTRQETQYF

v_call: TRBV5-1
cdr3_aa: CASSLELWLPRNEQFF

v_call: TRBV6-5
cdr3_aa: CASSYSWQGEPFF

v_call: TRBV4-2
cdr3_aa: CASSQAGEANEKLFF

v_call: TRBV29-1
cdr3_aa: CSARDPGQGGSTEAFF

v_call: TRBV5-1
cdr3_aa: CASSLDLGNTEAFF

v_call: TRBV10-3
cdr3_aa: CAISGPRVETQYF

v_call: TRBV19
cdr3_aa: CASSNRVPSGNTIYF

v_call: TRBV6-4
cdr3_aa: CASTNDGSYEQYF

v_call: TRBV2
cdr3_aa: CASSGPYWEGPYEQYF

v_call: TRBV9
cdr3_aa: CASSVSQGPDTQYF

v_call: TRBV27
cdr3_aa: CASSLQGLNQPQHF

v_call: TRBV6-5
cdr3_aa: CASSYSGQREQYF

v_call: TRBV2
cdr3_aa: CASRARQANYGYTF

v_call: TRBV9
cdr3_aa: CASSVATQGTVSGNTIYF

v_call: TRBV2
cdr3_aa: CASRKGPGTAINQPQHF

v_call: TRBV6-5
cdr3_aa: CASLEGSSGNTIYF

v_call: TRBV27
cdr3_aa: CASSRISGGVDTQYF

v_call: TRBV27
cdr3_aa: CASRLEGSRYEQYF

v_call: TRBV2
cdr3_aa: CASRMAGKAGELFF

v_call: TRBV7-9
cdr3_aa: CASSLVGQPQHF

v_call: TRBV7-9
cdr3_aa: CASSSRLVSYNEQFF

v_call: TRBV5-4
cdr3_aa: CASSTDYSYNEQFF

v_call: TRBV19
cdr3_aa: CASSEYGPANYGYTF

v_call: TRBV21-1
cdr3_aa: CASKPDRGNTEAFF

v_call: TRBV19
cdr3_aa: CASSIEGRSNQPQHF

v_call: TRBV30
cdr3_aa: CAWSWGRDGYTF

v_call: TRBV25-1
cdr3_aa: CASSDHRGNDYANTEAFF

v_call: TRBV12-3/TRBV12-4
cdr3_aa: CASSPASWVEAFF

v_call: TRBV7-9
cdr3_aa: CASSLPGHFSGNTIYF

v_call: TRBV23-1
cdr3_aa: CASLAGDALAHEQYF

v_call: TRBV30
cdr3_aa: CAWRGGVWNEQYF

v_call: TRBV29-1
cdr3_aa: CSDGLGGNYGYTF

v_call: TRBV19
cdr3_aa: CASSIGGRTDTQYF

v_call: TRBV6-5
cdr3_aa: CASKWDRGHTGELFF

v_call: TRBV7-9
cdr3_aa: CASSPPGLATDTQYF

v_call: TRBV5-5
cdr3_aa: CASSLETGGNQPQHF